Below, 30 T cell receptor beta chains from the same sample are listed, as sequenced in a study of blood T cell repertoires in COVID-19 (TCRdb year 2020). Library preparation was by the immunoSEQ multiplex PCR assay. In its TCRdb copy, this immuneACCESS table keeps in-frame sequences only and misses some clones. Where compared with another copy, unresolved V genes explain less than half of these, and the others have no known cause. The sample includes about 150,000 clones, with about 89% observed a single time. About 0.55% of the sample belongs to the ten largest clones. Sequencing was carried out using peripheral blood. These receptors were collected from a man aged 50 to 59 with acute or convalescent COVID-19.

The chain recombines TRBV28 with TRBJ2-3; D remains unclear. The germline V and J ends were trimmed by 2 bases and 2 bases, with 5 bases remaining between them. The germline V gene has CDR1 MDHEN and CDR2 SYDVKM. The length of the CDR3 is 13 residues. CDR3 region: CASSLPHTDTQYF. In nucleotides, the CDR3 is TGTGCCAGCAGTTTACCCCACACAGATACGCAGTATTTT.

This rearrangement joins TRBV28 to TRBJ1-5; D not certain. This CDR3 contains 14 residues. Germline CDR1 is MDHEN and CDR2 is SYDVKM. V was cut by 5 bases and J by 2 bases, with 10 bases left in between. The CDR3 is CASSTPGGNQPQHF. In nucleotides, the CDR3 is TGTGCCAGCAGTACCCCAGGTGGCAATCAGCCCCAGCATTTT. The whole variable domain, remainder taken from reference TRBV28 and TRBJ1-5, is DVKVTQSSRYLVKRTGEKVFLECVQDMDHENMFWYRQDPGLGLRLIYFSYDVKMKEKGDIPEGYSVSREKKERFSLILESASTNQTSMYLCASSTPGGNQPQHFGDGTRLSIL.

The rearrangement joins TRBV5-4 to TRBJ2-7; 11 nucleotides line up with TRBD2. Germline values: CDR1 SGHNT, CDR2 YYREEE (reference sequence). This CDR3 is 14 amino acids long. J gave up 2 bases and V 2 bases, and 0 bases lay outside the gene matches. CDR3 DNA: TGTGCCAGCAGCTTACTAGCGGGAGCCTACGAGCAGTACTTC. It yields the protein CASSLLAGAYEQYF.

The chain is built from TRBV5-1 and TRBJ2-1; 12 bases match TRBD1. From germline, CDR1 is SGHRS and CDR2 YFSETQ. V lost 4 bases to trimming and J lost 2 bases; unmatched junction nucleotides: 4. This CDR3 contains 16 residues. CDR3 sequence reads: CASSPGTGGTYNEQFF. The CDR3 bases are TGCGCCAGCAGCCCCGGGACAGGGGGCACCTACAATGAGCAGTTCTTC. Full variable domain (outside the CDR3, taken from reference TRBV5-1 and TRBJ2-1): KAGVTQTPRYLIKTRGQQVTLSCSPISGHRSVSWYQQTPGQGLQFLFEYFSETQRNKGNFPGRFSGRQFSNSRSEMNVSTLELGDSALYLCASSPGTGGTYNEQFFGPGTRLTVL.

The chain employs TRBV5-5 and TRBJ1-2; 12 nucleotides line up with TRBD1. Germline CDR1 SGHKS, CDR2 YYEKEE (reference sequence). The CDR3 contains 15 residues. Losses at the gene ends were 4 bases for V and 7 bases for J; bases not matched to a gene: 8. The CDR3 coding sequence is TGTGCCAGCAGCAACCGGGACAGGGGGCGTGGTGGCTACACCTTC. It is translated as CASSNRDRGRGGYTF.

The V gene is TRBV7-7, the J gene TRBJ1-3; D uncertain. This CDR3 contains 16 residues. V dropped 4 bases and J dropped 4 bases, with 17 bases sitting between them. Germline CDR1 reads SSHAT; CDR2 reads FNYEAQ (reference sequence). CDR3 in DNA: TGTGCCAGCAGCTCTAGTAGGGAGACCCAGGGAAACACCATATATTTT. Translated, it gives CASSSSRETQGNTIYF.

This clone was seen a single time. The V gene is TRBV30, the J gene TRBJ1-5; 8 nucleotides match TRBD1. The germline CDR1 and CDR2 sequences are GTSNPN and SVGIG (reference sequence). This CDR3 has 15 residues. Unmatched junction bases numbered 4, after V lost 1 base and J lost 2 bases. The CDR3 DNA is TGTGCCTGGAGTGGAGGACAGGGCGGCAATCAGCCCCAGCATTTT. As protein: CAWSGGQGGNQPQHF.

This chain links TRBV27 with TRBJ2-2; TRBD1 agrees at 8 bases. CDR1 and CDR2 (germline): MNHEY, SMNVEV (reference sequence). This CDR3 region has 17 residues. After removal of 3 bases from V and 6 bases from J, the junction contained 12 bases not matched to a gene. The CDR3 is CASSFRIQGGRAGELFF. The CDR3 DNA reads TGTGCCAGCAGTTTCCGGATACAGGGGGGAAGGGCCGGGGAGCTGTTTTTT.

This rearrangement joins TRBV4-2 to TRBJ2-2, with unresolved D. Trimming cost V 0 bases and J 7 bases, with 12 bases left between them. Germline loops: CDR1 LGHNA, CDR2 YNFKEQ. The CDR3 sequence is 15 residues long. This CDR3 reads CASSQEEVRGGELFF. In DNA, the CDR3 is TGTGCCAGCAGCCAAGAAGAGGTTAGAGGCGGGGAGCTGTTTTTT.

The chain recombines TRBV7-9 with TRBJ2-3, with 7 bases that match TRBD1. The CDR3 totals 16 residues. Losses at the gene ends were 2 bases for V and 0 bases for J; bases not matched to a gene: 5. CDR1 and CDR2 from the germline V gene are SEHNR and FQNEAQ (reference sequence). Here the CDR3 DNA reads TGTGCCAGCAGCTTATTACAGGGGCCTAGCACAGATACGCAGTATTTT. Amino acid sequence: CASSLLQGPSTDTQYF.

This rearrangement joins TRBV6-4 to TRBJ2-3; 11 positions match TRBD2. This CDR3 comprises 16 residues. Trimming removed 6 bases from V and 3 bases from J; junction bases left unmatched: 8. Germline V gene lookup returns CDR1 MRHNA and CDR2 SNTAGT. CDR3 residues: CASRQLAGVLTDTQYF. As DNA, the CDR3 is TGTGCCAGCAGACAACTAGCGGGGGTATTGACAGATACGCAGTATTTT.

CDR3 protein: CASSLLAGGNEQFF. CDR3 nucleotide sequence: TGCGCCAGCAGCCTTCTAGCGGGAGGGAATGAGCAGTTCTTC. The chain carries TRBV4-1 and TRBJ2-1; 12 nucleotides agree with TRBD2. V shed 4 bases and J 7 bases; nucleotides not matched to a gene: 2. Germline V gene lookup returns CDR1 MGHRA and CDR2 YSYEKL. The CDR3 length is 14 residues.

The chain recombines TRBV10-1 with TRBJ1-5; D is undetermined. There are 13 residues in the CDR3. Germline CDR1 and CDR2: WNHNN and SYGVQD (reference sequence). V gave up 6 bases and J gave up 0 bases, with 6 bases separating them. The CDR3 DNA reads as TGCGCCAGCAGCTCGTATAGCAATCAGCCCCAGCATTTT. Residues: CASSSYSNQPQHF.

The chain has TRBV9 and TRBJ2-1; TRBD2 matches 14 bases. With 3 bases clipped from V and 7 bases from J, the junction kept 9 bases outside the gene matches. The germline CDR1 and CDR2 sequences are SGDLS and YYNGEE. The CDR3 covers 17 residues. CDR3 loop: CASSGGLAGGLGNEQFF. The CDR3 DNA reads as TGTGCCAGCAGCGGAGGACTAGCGGGGGGCCTGGGAAATGAGCAGTTCTTC.

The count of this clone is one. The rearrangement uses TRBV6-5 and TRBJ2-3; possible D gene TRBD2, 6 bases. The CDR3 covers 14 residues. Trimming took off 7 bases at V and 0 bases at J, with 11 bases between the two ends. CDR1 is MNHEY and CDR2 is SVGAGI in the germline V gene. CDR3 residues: CASKEGFSTDTQYF. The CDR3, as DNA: TGTGCCAGCAAGGAGGGGTTCAGCACAGATACGCAGTATTTT.

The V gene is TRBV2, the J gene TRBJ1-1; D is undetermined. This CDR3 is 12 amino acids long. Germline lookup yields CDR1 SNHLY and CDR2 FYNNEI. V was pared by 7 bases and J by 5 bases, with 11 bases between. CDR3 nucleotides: TGTGCCAGCACCGGGGATTCGACTGAAGCTTTCTTT. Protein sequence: CASTGDSTEAFF.

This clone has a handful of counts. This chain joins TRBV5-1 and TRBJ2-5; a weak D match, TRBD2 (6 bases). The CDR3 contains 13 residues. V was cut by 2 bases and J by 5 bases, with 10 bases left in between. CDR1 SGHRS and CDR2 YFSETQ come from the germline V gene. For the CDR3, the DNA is TGCGCCAGCAGCTTAACTAGCTGGGAGACCCAGTACTTC. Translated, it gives CASSLTSWETQYF. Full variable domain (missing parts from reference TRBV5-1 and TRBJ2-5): KAGVTQTPRYLIKTRGQQVTLSCSPISGHRSVSWYQQTPGQGLQFLFEYFSETQRNKGNFPGRFSGRQFSNSRSEMNVSTLELGDSALYLCASSLTSWETQYFGPGTRLLVL.

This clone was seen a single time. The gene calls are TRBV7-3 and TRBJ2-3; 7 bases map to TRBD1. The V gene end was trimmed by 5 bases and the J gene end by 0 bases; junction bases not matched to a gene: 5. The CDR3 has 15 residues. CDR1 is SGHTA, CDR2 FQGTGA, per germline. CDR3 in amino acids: CASSPGTASTDTQYF. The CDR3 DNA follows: TGTGCCAGCAGCCCCGGGACAGCTAGCACAGATACGCAGTATTTT.

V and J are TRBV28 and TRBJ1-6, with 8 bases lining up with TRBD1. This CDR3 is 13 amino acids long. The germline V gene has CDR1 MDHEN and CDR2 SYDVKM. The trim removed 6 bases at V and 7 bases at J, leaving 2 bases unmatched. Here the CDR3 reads CASSDRGNSPLHF. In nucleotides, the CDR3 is TGTGCCAGCAGCGACAGGGGAAATTCACCCCTCCACTTT. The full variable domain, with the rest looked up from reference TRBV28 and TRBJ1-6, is DVKVTQSSRYLVKRTGEKVFLECVQDMDHENMFWYRQDPGLGLRLIYFSYDVKMKEKGDIPEGYSVSREKKERFSLILESASTNQTSMYLCASSDRGNSPLHFGNGTRLTVT.

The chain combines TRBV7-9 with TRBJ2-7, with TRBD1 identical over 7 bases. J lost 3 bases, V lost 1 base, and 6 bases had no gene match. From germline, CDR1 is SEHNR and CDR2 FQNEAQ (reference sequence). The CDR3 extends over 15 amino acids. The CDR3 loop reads CASSLVRQGYYEQYF. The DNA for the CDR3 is TGTGCCAGCAGCTTAGTCCGACAGGGCTACTACGAGCAGTACTTC.

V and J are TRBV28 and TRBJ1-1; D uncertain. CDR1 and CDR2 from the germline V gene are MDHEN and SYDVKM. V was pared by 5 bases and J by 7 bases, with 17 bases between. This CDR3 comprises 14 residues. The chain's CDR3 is CASSRAGGLLEAFF. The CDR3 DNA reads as TGTGCCAGCAGTAGAGCAGGCGGGCTCCTTGAAGCTTTCTTT.

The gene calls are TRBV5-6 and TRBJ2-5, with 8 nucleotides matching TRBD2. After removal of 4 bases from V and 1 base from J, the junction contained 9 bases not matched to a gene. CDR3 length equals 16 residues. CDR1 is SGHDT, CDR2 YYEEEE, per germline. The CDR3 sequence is CASSLWGLGGQETQYF. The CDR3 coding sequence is TGTGCCAGCAGCCTCTGGGGACTAGGTGGCCAAGAGACCCAGTACTTC.

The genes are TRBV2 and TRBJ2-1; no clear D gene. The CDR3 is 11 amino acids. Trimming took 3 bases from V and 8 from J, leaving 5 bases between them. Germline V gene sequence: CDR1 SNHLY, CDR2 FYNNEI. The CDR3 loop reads CASSDLYEQFF. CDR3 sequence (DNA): TGTGCCAGCAGTGATTTATATGAGCAGTTCTTC. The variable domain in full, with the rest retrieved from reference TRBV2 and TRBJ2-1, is EPEVTQTPSHQVTQMGQEVILRCVPISNHLYFYWYRQILGQKVEFLVSFYNNEISEKSEIFDDQFSVERPDGSNFTLKIRSTKLEDSAMYFCASSDLYEQFFGPGTRLTVL.

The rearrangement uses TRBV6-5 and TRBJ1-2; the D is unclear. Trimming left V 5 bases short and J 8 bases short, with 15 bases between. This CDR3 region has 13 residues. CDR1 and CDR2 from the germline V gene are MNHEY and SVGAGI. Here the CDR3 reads CASSPGSPAGYTF. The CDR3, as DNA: TGTGCCAGCAGTCCGGGATCTCCGGCGGGCTACACCTTC.

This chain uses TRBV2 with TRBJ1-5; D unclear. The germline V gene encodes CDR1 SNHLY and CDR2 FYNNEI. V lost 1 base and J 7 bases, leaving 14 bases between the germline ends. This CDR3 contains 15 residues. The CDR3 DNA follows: TGTGCCAGCAGTGAAGGAAGGGCCGGCGGGCAGCCCCAGCATTTT. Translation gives CASSEGRAGGQPQHF.

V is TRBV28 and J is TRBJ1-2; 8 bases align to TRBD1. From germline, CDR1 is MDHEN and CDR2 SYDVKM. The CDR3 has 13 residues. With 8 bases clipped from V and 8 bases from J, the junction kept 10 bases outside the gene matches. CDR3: CASLDRDPLGYTF. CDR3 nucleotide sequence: TGTGCCAGCCTGGACAGGGATCCCCTCGGCTACACCTTC.

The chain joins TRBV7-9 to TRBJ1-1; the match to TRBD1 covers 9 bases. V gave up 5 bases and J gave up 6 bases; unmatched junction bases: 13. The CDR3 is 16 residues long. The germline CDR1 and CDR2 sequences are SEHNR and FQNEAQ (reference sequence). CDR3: CASSTRTGAQGAEAFF. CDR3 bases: TGTGCCAGCAGCACGAGGACAGGGGCCCAAGGGGCTGAAGCTTTCTTT.

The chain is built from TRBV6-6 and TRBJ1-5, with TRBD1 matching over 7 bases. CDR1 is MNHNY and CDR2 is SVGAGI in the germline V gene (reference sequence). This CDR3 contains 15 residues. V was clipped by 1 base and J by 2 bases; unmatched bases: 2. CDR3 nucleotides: TGTGCCAGCAGTTACTTTACAGGGGGCAATCAGCCCCAGCATTTT. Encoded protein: CASSYFTGGNQPQHF.

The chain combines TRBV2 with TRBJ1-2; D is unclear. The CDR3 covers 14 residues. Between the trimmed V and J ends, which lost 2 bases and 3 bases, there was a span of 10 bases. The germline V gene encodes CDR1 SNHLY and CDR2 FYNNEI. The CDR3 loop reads CASSEITGDYGYTF. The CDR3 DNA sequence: TGTGCCAGCAGTGAAATCACCGGGGACTATGGCTACACCTTC.

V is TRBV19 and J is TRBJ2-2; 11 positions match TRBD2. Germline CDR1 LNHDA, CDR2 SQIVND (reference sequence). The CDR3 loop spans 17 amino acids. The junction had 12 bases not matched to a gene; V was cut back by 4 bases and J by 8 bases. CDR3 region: CASSKILAGEVGGELFF. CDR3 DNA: TGTGCCAGTAGTAAAATACTAGCGGGAGAGGTAGGAGGGGAGCTGTTTTTT.